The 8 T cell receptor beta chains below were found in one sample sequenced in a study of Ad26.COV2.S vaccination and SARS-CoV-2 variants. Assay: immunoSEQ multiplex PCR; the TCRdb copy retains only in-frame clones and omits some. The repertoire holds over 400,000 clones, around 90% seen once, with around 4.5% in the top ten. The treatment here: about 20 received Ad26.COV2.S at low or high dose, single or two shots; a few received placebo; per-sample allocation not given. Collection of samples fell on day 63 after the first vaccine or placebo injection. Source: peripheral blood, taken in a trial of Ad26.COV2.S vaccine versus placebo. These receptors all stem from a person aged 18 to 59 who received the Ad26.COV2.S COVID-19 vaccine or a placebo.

CDR3 nucleotides: TGTGCCAGCAGTGAAGCGGTGGGGGCTTTAGCCAAAAACATTCAGTACTTC. It codes for CASSEAVGALAKNIQYF. The chain joins TRBV2 to TRBJ2-4; D may be TRBD1 (6 bases). The CDR3 is 17 residues long. CDR1 is SNHLY and CDR2 is FYNNEI in the germline V gene. V was clipped by 0 bases and J by 0 bases, with 12 bases between them.

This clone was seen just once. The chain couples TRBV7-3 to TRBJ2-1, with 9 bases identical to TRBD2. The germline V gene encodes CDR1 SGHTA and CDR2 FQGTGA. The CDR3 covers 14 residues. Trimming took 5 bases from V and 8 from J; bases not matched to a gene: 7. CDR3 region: CASSLSGSADEQFF. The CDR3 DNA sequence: TGTGCCAGCAGCCTTAGCGGGAGCGCGGATGAGCAGTTCTTC.

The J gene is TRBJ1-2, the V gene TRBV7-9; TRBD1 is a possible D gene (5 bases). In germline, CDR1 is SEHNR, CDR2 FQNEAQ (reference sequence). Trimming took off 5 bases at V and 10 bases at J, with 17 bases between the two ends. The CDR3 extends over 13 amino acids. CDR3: CASSPTGLSLYTF. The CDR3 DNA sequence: TGTGCCAGCAGCCCGACGGGGCTATCTCTCTACACCTTC.

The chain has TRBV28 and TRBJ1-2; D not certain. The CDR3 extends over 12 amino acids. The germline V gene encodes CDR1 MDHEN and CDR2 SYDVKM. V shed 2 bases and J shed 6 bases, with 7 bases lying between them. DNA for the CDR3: TGTGCCAGCAGTTTAAGGCAGAATGGCTACACCTTC. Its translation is CASSLRQNGYTF.

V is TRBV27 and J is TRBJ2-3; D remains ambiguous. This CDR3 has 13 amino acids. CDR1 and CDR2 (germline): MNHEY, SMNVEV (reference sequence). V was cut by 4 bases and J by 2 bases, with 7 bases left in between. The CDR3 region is CASSWSLTDTQYF. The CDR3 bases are TGTGCCAGCAGTTGGTCCCTCACAGATACGCAGTATTTT.

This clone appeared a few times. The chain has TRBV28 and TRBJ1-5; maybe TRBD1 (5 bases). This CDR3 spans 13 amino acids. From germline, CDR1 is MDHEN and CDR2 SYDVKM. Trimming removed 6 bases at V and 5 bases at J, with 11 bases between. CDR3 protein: CASRAGGDQPQHF. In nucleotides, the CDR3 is TGTGCCAGCAGAGCGGGGGGGGATCAGCCCCAGCATTTT.

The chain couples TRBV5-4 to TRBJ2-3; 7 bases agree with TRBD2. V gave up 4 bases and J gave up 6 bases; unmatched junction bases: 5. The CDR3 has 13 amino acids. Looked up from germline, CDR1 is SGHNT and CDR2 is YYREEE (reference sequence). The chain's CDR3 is CASSRTSEDTQYF. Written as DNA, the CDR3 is TGTGCCAGCAGCCGAACTAGCGAGGATACGCAGTATTTT.

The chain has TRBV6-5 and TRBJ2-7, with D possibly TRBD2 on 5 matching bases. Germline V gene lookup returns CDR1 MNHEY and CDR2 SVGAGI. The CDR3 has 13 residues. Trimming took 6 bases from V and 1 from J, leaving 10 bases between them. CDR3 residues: CASSSGFSYEQYF. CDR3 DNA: TGTGCCAGCAGCTCGGGGTTTTCCTACGAGCAGTACTTC.